This T cell receptor beta chain was profiled in a study of cytotoxic CD8 clonotypes in ibrutinib-treated CLL. Study information: Response was recorded as partial in roughly 24 patients and complete in 2; at median roughly 63 months, 14 remained remitted and some twelve had progressed. Mean yields were approximately 270,000 productive templates and 90,000 to 95,000 productive rearrangements per sample.

Clones were sequenced by immunoSEQ multiplex PCR, and TCRdb holds only the in-frame ones, with some missing. Among roughly 70,000 clones listed, less than 95% were seen once. This clone was observed once. As input for TCR beta libraries, about 2.2 micrograms of genomic DNA came from cryopreserved PBMCs. Per germline, CDR1 ENHRY and CDR2 SYGVKD. The CDR3 sequence is 14 residues long. V dropped 2 bases and J dropped 2; count of bases not matched to a gene: 3. The chain joins TRBV10-3 to TRBJ2-7; 7 bases agree with TRBD2. The sequence came from a human donor with chronic lymphocytic leukemia. This specimen consisted of PBMCs, obtained after 12 months of ibrutinib treatment. CDR3 amino acids: CAISEREDTYEQYF. The CDR3 DNA reads as TGTGCCATCAGTGAGCGGGAGGACACCTACGAGCAGTACTTC.